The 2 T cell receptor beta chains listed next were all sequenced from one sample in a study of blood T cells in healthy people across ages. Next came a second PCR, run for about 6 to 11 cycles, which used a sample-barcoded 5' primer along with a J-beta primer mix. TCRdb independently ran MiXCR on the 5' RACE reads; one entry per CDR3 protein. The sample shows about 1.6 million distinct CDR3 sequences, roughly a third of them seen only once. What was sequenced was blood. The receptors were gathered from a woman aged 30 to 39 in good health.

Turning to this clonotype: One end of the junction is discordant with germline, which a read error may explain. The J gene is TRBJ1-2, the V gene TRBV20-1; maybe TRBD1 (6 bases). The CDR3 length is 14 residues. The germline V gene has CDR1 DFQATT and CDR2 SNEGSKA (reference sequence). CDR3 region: CSAIAGGHNYGYTF. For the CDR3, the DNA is TGCAGTGCTATAGCTGGGGGACATAACTATGGTTACACCTTC.

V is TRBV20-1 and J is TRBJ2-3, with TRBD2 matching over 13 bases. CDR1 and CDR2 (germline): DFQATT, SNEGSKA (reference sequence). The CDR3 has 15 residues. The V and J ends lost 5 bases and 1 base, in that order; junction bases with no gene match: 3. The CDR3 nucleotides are TGCAGTGCTTTACTAGCGGGGGGGCGCACAGATACGCAGTATTTT. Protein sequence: CSALLAGGRTDTQYF.